A selection of T cell receptor beta chains follows, all from one sample in a study of blood T cell repertoires in COVID-19. TCRdb keeps only in-frame clones here, not all; method: immunoSEQ multiplex PCR. This table holds about 98,000 clones, roughly 90% found once. The source material was peripheral blood. The receptors shown here come from a woman aged 50 to 65 with COVID-19, enrolled during active disease. The CDR3 runs from the conserved cysteine through the conserved F or W. D genes are given only for firm matches. The size of a clone is reported for some rows only, either as once, few or many, or as a class for expanded clones.

CDR3nt,CDR3aa,d_gene,v_gene,abundance,j_gene
TGTGCCAGCAGTTCCCAGGGATTCGGTGCTACTAATGAAAAACTGTTTTTT,CASSSQGFGATNEKLFF,.,TRBV27,once,TRBJ1-4
TGTGCCACCAGTCTAGATAGCTCTGGAAACACCATATATTTT,CATSLDSSGNTIYF,.,TRBV24-1,.,TRBJ1-3
TGTGCCATCAGTGACAGGGATGGGCAGCCCCAGCATTTT,CAISDRDGQPQHF,.,TRBV10-3,.,TRBJ1-5
TGTGCCAGCAATCCCGGGGGGGGGAATTCACCCCTCCACTTT,CASNPGGGNSPLHF,.,TRBV9,.,TRBJ1-6
TGTGCCAGCTCACCACCGACTAGCGGCAACACCGGGGAGCTGTTTTTT,CASSPPTSGNTGELFF,TRBD2,TRBV18,.,TRBJ2-2
TGTGCCAGCAGCGTCCTTGGGACAGGAGAGACCCAGTACTTC,CASSVLGTGETQYF,TRBD1,TRBV6-5,.,TRBJ2-5
TGTGCCAGCAGTCTAGAGACCCAGTACTTC,CASSLETQYF,.,TRBV2,once,TRBJ2-5
TGCGCCAGCACCAGGGGGCTGGAAGCTTTCTTT,CASTRGLEAFF,TRBD1,TRBV5-1,.,TRBJ1-1
TGTGCCAGCAGCTTGTATCCCGTCACAGATACGCAGTATTTT,CASSLYPVTDTQYF,.,TRBV5-4,once,TRBJ2-3
TGCGCCAGCAGCCAAGAAGGGAGGGGGACTAACTATGGCTACACCTTC,CASSQEGRGTNYGYTF,.,TRBV4-3,.,TRBJ1-2
TGTGCCACCAGTGACCACCGACAGGGGGCCGCTGAAGCTTTCTTT,CATSDHRQGAAEAFF,TRBD1,TRBV24-1,.,TRBJ1-1
TGTGCCAGCAGCTCGGGACAGGGGGATCCACCCCTCCACTTT,CASSSGQGDPPLHF,TRBD1,TRBV11-3,.,TRBJ1-6
TGTGCCAGTAGTATGACAGGGGGCACTGAAGCTTTCTTT,CASSMTGGTEAFF,TRBD1,TRBV19,.,TRBJ1-1
TGTGCCAGCAGCCAGAGGACAGAACGTGAAGCTTTCTTT,CASSQRTEREAFF,.,TRBV3-1/TRBV3-2,.,TRBJ1-1
TGTGCCAGTAGATGGGGGCCTGGGGCCAACGTCCTGACTTTC,CASRWGPGANVLTF,.,TRBV13,.,TRBJ2-6
TGTGCCACTAATATACCGGGGTTCAGCTTGAACACTGAAGCTTTCTTT,CATNIPGFSLNTEAFF,.,TRBV19,.,TRBJ1-1
TGCGCCAGCAGCTCTTGGGGGCCCCCCACAGATACGCAGTATTTT,CASSSWGPPTDTQYF,.,TRBV5-1,.,TRBJ2-3
TGTGCCAGCACCCAAATACAGTGGTCTGGAAACACCATATATTTT,CASTQIQWSGNTIYF,.,TRBV6-5,once,TRBJ1-3
TGTGCCAGCAGCCCCTGGACTTCCCACAATGAGCAGTTCTTC,CASSPWTSHNEQFF,.,TRBV5-4,.,TRBJ2-1
TGTGCCAGCAGCTCGAGGGGGATAGGGAATTCACCCCTCCACTTT,CASSSRGIGNSPLHF,.,TRBV5-4,.,TRBJ1-6
TGTGCCAGCAGCGACCGACTAGCGGGGGGCCGATTGGGGTCCGAGCAGTACTTC,CASSDRLAGGRLGSEQYF,TRBD2,TRBV5-6,.,TRBJ2-7
TGTGCCAGCAGCCTACTTGGACAGGGGGCAACGGGCGGGGAGCTGTTTTTT,CASSLLGQGATGGELFF,TRBD1,TRBV7-3,once,TRBJ2-2
TGTGCCACCAGTGAACCTGGGGGGGACAATCAGCCCCAGCATTTT,CATSEPGGDNQPQHF,.,TRBV24-1,.,TRBJ1-5
TGTGCCTGGAGTAGAGATCTTTGGGGCTACACCTTC,CAWSRDLWGYTF,.,TRBV30,few,TRBJ1-2
TGTGCCAGCAGTGAACGGACAGGGAGGGGAAACATTCAGTACTTC,CASSERTGRGNIQYF,.,TRBV6-1,.,TRBJ2-4
TGTGCCAGCAGCTTGGCCGCCGGGGCAGGGGATAGCGGCTACACCTTC,CASSLAAGAGDSGYTF,.,TRBV5-6,.,TRBJ1-2
TGTGCCAGTAGTGTAGGGACTAGCGGGGTCTACGAGCAGTACTTC,CASSVGTSGVYEQYF,TRBD2,TRBV19,.,TRBJ2-7
TGCGCCAGCAGCTTTTACTCAATAGCTAATACGAACACTGAAGCTTTCTTT,CASSFYSIANTNTEAFF,.,TRBV5-1,.,TRBJ1-1
TGTGCCAGCAGCTACGAACAGGGAAAGTATGGCTACACCTTC,CASSYEQGKYGYTF,.,TRBV11-3,.,TRBJ1-2
TGTGCCAGTAGTCTTCTAGCTCGTGGGGGAGGGAACACTGAAGCTTTCTTT,CASSLLARGGGNTEAFF,.,TRBV19,.,TRBJ1-1
TGTGCCAGCAGCGTGGGGCGGGGTCCCTCCTACAATGAGCAGTTCTTC,CASSVGRGPSYNEQFF,.,TRBV9,.,TRBJ2-1
TGTGCCAGCAAGCGACAGCTGAACACTGAAGCTTTCTTT,CASKRQLNTEAFF,.,TRBV7-2,.,TRBJ1-1
TGTGCTAGTGGTTTGGTCAGCTACAATGAGCAGTTCTTC,CASGLVSYNEQFF,.,TRBV12-5,.,TRBJ2-1
TGTGCCAGCAGCTTGGACTCCGGGGTACTGTTTTTT,CASSLDSGVLFF,.,TRBV5-4,.,TRBJ1-4
TGCGCCAGCAGCTTGGCCGTGGGCTCAAATGAAAAACTGTTTTTT,CASSLAVGSNEKLFF,.,TRBV5-1,.,TRBJ1-4
TGTGCCAGCACCAAAGCGGACAGACATCTCTATGGCTACACCTTC,CASTKADRHLYGYTF,.,TRBV7-9,once,TRBJ1-2
TGTGCCAGCAGTGCGACACTAGGGCAGACCCAGTACTTC,CASSATLGQTQYF,.,TRBV28,.,TRBJ2-5
TGCGCCAGCAGCCAAGACCGCAGGGCCTACTATGGCTACACCTTC,CASSQDRRAYYGYTF,.,TRBV4-3,.,TRBJ1-2
TGTGCCAGCAGAGGGACAGGGCTTTCCTACGAGCAGTACTTC,CASRGTGLSYEQYF,TRBD1,TRBV11-2,.,TRBJ2-7
TGTGCCAGCAGCCAAGATTTCGTCACTGAAGCTTTCTTT,CASSQDFVTEAFF,.,TRBV14,.,TRBJ1-1
TGTGCCAGCAGCCCAACGCAGGGGGCGCCCACTGAAGCTTTCTTT,CASSPTQGAPTEAFF,TRBD1,TRBV11-3,.,TRBJ1-1
TGTGCCAGCAGGGGGACAGGGAATAATTCACCCCTCCACTTT,CASRGTGNNSPLHF,TRBD1,TRBV28,.,TRBJ1-6
TGTGCCAGCAGCGTAGCGAACAGGGGGCACTCTGGAAACACCATATATTTT,CASSVANRGHSGNTIYF,TRBD1,TRBV9,.,TRBJ1-3
TGTGCCAGTAGTATAGACAGGGGGCGGAATGGCTACACCTTC,CASSIDRGRNGYTF,TRBD1,TRBV19,.,TRBJ1-2
TGTGCCAGCACCAGGACAGGGTTCGGCGGGGAGCTGTTTTTT,CASTRTGFGGELFF,TRBD1,TRBV6-5,.,TRBJ2-2
TGTGCCACCCACCATGGGAGGGAAGGTGAAAAACTGTTTTTT,CATHHGREGEKLFF,.,TRBV10-3,few,TRBJ1-4
TGTGCCAGCAGCCTTGAGAATTCCGGGACACCCCCTAGCGAGACCCAGTACTTC,CASSLENSGTPPSETQYF,.,TRBV3-1/TRBV3-2,.,TRBJ2-5
TGTGCCAGTAGTCCAGGGGGCGAAGGTACTGAAGCTTTCTTT,CASSPGGEGTEAFF,TRBD1,TRBV19,.,TRBJ1-1
TGTGCCAGCAGTTTGCCGGGACAGGGGGAGTATGAGACCCAGTACTTC,CASSLPGQGEYETQYF,TRBD1,TRBV28,.,TRBJ2-5
TGTGCCAGCAGCTTGGGGACAGGGAAGACCTACGAGCAGTACTTC,CASSLGTGKTYEQYF,TRBD1,TRBV5-4,.,TRBJ2-7
TGTGCCAGTAGTATGTGGGCCGACAGGAGAGACAATCAGCCCCAGCATTTT,CASSMWADRRDNQPQHF,.,TRBV19,.,TRBJ1-5
TGTGCCAGCAGCGTAGACACCTACACTGAAGCTTTCTTT,CASSVDTYTEAFF,.,TRBV9,.,TRBJ1-1
TGCGCCAGCAGCTTCGGGTCAGGGGGAAGCACTGAAGCTTTCTTT,CASSFGSGGSTEAFF,TRBD1,TRBV5-1,.,TRBJ1-1
TGTGCCTGGAACCCCCACAGGAACACTGAAGCTTTCTTT,CAWNPHRNTEAFF,.,TRBV30,few,TRBJ1-1
TGTGCTAGTGGTTTGGATTACGGACTCCAGAACACTGAAGCTTTCTTT,CASGLDYGLQNTEAFF,.,TRBV12-5,.,TRBJ1-1
TGCAGTGCTAGTCGGAATGAGCAGTTCTTC,CSASRNEQFF,.,TRBV20-1,.,TRBJ2-1
TGCGCCAGCAAGGCGGACCGGGACTCGTTCTCCTACGAGCAGTACTTC,CASKADRDSFSYEQYF,.,TRBV10-2,.,TRBJ2-7
TGCGCCAGCCGAGGGAGGGGCCCGAAAAATTACTATGGCTACACCTTC,CASRGRGPKNYYGYTF,.,TRBV10-2,.,TRBJ1-2
TGTGCCAGCAGCCGATTCCCACGACAGGACACTAACTATGGCTACACCTTC,CASSRFPRQDTNYGYTF,.,TRBV27,.,TRBJ1-2